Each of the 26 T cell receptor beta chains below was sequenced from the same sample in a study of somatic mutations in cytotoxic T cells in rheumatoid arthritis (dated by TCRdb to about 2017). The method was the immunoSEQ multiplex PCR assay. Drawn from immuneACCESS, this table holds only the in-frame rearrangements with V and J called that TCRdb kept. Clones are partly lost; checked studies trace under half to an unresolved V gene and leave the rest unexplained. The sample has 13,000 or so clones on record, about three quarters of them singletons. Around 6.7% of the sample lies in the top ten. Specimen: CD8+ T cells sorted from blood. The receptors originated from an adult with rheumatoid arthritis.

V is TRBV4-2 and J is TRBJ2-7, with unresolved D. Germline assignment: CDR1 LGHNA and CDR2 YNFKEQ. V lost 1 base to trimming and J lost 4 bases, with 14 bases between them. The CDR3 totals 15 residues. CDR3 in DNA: TGTGCCAGCAGCCAAGCCGTAACCCCCTCTTACGAGCAGTACTTC. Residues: CASSQAVTPSYEQYF.

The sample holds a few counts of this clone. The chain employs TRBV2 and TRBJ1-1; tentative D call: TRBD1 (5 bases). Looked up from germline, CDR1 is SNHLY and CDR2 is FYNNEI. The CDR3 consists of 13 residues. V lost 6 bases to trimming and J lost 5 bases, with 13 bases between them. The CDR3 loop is CASSPSRVTEAFF. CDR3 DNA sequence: TGTGCCAGCAGCCCGAGCAGGGTAACTGAAGCTTTCTTT.

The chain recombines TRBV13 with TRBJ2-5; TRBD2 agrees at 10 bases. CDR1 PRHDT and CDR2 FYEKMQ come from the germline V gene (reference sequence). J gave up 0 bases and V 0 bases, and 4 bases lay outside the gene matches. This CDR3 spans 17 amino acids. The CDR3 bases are TGTGCCAGCAGCTTAGGCCGGACTAGCGGTTACCAAGAGACCCAGTACTTC. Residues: CASSLGRTSGYQETQYF.

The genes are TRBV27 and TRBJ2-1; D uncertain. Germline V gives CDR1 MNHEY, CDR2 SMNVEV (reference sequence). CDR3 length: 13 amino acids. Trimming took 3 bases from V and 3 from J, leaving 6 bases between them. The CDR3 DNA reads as TGTGCCAGCAGTTTCTCAGGCTACAATGAGCAGTTCTTC. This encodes CASSFSGYNEQFF.

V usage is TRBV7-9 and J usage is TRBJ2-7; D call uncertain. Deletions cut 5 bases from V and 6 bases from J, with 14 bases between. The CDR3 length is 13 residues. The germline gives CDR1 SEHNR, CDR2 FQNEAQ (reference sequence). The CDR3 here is CASSPPASLEQYF. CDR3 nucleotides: TGTGCCAGCAGCCCACCCGCATCGCTCGAGCAGTACTTC.

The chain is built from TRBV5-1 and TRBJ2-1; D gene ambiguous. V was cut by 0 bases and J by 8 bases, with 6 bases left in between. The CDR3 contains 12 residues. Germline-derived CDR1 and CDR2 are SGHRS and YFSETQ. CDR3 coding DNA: TGCGCCAGCAGCTTGGCCGCTCATGAGCAGTTCTTC. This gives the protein CASSLAAHEQFF.

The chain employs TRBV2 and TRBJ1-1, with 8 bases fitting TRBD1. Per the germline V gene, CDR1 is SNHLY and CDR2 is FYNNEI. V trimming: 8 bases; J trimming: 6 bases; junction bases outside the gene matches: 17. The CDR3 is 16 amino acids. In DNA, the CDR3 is TGTGCCAGCGAACGCCTTCGACAGGGGATTGACGCTGAAGCTTTCTTT. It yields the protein CASERLRQGIDAEAFF.

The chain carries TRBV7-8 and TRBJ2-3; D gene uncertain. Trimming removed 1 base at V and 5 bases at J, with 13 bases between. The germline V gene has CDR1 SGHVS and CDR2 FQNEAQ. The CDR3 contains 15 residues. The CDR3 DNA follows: TGTGCCAGCAGCTTAGTCTTTACCTTCAAAGATACGCAGTATTTT. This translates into CASSLVFTFKDTQYF. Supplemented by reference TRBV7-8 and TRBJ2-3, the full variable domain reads GAGVSQSPRYKVAKRGQDVALRCDPISGHVSLFWYQQALGQGPEFLTYFQNEAQLDKSGLPSDRFFAERPEGSVSTLKIQRTQQEDSAVYLCASSLVFTFKDTQYFGPGTRLTVL.

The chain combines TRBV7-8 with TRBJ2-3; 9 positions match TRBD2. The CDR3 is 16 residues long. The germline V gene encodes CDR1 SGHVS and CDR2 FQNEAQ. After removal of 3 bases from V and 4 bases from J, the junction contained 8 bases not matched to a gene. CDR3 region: CASSFLRRGGADTQYF. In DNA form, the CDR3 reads TGTGCCAGCAGCTTCCTAAGGCGGGGGGGCGCAGATACGCAGTATTTT.

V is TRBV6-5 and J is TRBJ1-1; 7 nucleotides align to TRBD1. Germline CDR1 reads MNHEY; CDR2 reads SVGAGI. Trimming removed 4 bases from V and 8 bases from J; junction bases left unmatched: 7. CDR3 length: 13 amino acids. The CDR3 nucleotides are TGTGCCAGCAGTTCGCTACAGGGGTGGGAAGCTTTCTTT. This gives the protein CASSSLQGWEAFF.

Here the CDR3 reads CASNPLAGAFYNEQFF. In DNA form, the CDR3 reads TGCGCCAGCAACCCACTAGCGGGGGCCTTCTACAATGAGCAGTTCTTC. V is TRBV10-1 and J is TRBJ2-1, with TRBD2 identical over 11 bases. Germline CDR1 and CDR2: WNHNN and SYGVQD (reference sequence). The CDR3 sequence is 16 residues long. The V gene end was trimmed by 7 bases and the J gene end by 3 bases; junction bases not matched to a gene: 8.

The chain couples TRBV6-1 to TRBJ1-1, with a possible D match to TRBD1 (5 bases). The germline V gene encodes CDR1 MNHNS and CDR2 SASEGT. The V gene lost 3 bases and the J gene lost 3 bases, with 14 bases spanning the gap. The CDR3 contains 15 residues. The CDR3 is CASSDRDLGDTEAFF. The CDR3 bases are TGTGCCAGCAGTGATAGGGACTTAGGAGACACTGAAGCTTTCTTT.

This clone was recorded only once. The CDR3 is CASSIFGTSNQPQHF. The CDR3 region has the DNA TGTGCCAGTAGTATTTTTGGCACCTCCAATCAGCCCCAGCATTTT. J is TRBJ1-5 and V is TRBV19, with no clear D. This CDR3 comprises 15 residues. The ends were cut back, 3 bases at V and 3 bases at J, with 12 bases in the middle. Germline-derived CDR1 and CDR2 are LNHDA and SQIVND (reference sequence).

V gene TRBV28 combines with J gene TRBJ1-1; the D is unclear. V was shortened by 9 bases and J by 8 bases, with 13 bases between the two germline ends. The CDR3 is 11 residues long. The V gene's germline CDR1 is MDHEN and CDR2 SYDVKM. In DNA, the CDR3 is TGTGCCAGTTCTATACCCAGGGAAGCTTTCTTT. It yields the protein CASSIPREAFF.

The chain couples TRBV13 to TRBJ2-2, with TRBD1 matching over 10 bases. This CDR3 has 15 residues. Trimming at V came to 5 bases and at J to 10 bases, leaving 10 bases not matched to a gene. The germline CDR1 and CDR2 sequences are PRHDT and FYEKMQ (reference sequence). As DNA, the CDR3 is TGTGCCAGCAGCCACTACTCGGACAGGGGGGAGGAGCTGTTTTTT. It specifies CASSHYSDRGEELFF.

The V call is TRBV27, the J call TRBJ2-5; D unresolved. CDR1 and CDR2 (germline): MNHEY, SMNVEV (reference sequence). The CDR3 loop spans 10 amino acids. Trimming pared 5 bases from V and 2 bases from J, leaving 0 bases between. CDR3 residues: CASSQETQYF. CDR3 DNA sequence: TGTGCCAGCAGTCAAGAGACCCAGTACTTC.

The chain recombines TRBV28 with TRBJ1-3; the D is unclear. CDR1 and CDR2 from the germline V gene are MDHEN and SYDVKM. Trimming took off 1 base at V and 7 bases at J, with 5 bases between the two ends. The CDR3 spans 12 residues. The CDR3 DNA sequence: TGTGCCAGCAGTTTATATTCCAACACCATATATTTT. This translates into CASSLYSNTIYF.

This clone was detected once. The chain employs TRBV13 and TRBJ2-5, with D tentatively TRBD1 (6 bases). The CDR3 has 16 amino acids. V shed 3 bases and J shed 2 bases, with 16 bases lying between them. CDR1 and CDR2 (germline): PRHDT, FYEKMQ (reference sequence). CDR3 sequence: CASSFSNRDTQETQYF. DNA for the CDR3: TGTGCCAGCAGCTTCTCTAACCGGGACACTCAAGAGACCCAGTACTTC.

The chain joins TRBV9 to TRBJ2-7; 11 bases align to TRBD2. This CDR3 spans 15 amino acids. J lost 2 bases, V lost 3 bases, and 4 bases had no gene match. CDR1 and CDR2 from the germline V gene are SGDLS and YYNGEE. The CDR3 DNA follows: TGTGCCAGCAGCGCGGGACTAGCGGAGGCCTACGAGCAGTACTTC. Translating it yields CASSAGLAEAYEQYF.

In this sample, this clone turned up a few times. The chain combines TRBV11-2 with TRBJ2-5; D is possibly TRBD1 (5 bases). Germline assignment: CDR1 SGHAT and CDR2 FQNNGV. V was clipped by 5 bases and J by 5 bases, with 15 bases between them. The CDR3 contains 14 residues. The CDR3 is CASSTPTAQETQYF. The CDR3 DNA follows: TGTGCCAGCAGCACACCGACAGCCCAGGAGACCCAGTACTTC. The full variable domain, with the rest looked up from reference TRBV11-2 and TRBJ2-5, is EAGVAQSPRYKIIEKRQSVAFWCNPISGHATLYWYQQILGQGPKLLIQFQNNGVVDDSQLPKDRFSAERLKGVDSTLKIQPAKLEDSAVYLCASSTPTAQETQYFGPGTRLLVL.

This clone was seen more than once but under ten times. The DNA for the CDR3 is TGTGCCAGCAGCTCCGGGGGTGGCCTTACCTTC. Translating it yields CASSSGGGLTF. The chain uses TRBV5-8 and TRBJ1-2, with a possible D match to TRBD1 (5 bases). The CDR3 has 11 residues. CDR1 and CDR2 from the germline V gene are SGHTS and YDEGEE. Trimming removed 3 bases from V and 14 bases from J, with 14 bases in between.

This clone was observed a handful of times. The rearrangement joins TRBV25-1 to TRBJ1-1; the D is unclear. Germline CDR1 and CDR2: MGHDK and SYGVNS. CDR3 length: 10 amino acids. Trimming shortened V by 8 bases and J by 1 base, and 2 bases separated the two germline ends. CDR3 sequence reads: CASGNTEAFF. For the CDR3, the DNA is TGTGCCAGCGGGAACACTGAAGCTTTCTTT.

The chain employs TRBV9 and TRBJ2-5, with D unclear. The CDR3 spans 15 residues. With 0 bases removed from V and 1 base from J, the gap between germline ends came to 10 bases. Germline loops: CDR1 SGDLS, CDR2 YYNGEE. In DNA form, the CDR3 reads TGTGCCAGCAGCGTAGGGGGTGGGGTCCAAGAGACCCAGTACTTC. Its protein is CASSVGGGVQETQYF.

CDR3: CATSRDYGGTYEQYF. The CDR3 bases are TGTGCCACCAGCAGAGATTATGGCGGTACCTACGAGCAGTACTTC. The V call is TRBV15, the J call TRBJ2-7; no clear D gene. CDR3 length equals 15 residues. The germline V and J ends were trimmed by 0 bases and 2 bases, with 11 bases remaining between them. In germline, CDR1 is LNHNV, CDR2 YYDKDF (reference sequence).

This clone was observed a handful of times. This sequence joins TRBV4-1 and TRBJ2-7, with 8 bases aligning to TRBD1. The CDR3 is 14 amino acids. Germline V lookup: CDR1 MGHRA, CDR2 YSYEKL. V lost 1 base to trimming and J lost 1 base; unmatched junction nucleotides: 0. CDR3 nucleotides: TGCGCCAGCAGCCAAGGACAGGGGTCCTACGAGCAGTACTTC. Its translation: CASSQGQGSYEQYF.

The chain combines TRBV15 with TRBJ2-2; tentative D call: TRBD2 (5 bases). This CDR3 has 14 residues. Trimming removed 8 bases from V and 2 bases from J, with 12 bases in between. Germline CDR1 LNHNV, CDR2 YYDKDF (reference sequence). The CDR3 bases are TGTGCCACCCTGGGAGACGACAACACCGGGGAGCTGTTTTTT. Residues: CATLGDDNTGELFF.